The 30 T cell receptor beta chains below come from one sample, sequenced in a study of T cell responses to AZD1222 COVID-19 vaccine. Produced via immunoSEQ multiplex PCR; TCRdb's table is partial and in-frame only. The sample shows under 150,000 clones, 80% to 95% of them seen only once. This specimen consisted of peripheral blood, obtained on day 0 of AZD1222 vaccination. These receptors were obtained from an adult in good health.

This chain joins TRBV27 and TRBJ1-6, with TRBD1 as a possible D gene (6 bases). V was shortened by 0 bases and J by 9 bases, with 12 bases between the two germline ends. The CDR3 contains 15 residues. The V gene's germline CDR1 is MNHEY and CDR2 SMNVEV (reference sequence). This chain's CDR3 is CASSLSENRVSPLHF. The CDR3 DNA reads TGTGCCAGCAGTTTATCCGAAAACAGGGTTTCACCCCTCCACTTT.

This clone appeared a single time. The J gene is TRBJ2-1, the V gene TRBV2; D remains unclear. CDR1 is SNHLY, CDR2 FYNNEI, per germline. The CDR3 runs to 15 residues. The V gene lost 4 bases and the J gene lost 0 bases, with 10 bases spanning the gap. The CDR3 region is CASSAWPGSYNEQFF. In DNA form, the CDR3 reads TGTGCCAGCAGTGCTTGGCCAGGCTCCTACAATGAGCAGTTCTTC.

This clone appeared a single time. This chain connects TRBV10-3 to TRBJ2-3; possible D gene TRBD2, 5 bases. V was shortened by 8 bases and J by 1 base, with 10 bases between the two germline ends. The CDR3 loop spans 13 amino acids. Germline-derived CDR1 and CDR2 are ENHRY and SYGVKD. The CDR3 loop reads CAIQAEGTDTQYF. The CDR3, as DNA: TGTGCCATCCAAGCGGAGGGCACAGATACGCAGTATTTT.

This clone was observed a single time. J is TRBJ2-2 and V is TRBV11-3, with D hard to call. The ends were cut back, 5 bases at V and 4 bases at J, with 8 bases in the middle. Germline V gene data show CDR1 as SGHNT and CDR2 as YENEEA. The CDR3 has 13 amino acids. CDR3 in DNA: TGTGCCAGCAGCCAAGGCATCACCGGGGAGCTGTTTTTT. This encodes CASSQGITGELFF.

The chain joins TRBV5-6 to TRBJ2-7; D assignment may be TRBD1 or TRBD2 (5 bases each). The germline V and J ends were trimmed by 2 bases and 7 bases, with 19 bases remaining between them. The germline V gene encodes CDR1 SGHDT and CDR2 YYEEEE. This CDR3 region has 15 residues. The CDR3 coding sequence is TGTGCCAGCAGCTTCGGGACGGCCATCTCTACGGAGCAGTACTTC. Protein sequence: CASSFGTAISTEQYF.

V and J are TRBV2 and TRBJ1-2, with a possible D match to TRBD1 (6 bases). V dropped 5 bases and J dropped 1 base, with 14 bases sitting between them. The CDR3 loop spans 15 amino acids. CDR1 and CDR2 (germline): SNHLY, FYNNEI. Here the CDR3 reads CASSSVDRLNYGYTF. CDR3 DNA: TGTGCCAGCAGTTCCGTCGACAGGCTTAACTATGGCTACACCTTC.

V is TRBV28 and J is TRBJ2-1, with 12 bases identical to TRBD2. Germline V gene lookup returns CDR1 MDHEN and CDR2 SYDVKM. Germline trimming cut 4 bases from V and 3 bases from J; bases unmatched to any gene: 4. This CDR3 has 16 residues. The CDR3 region has the DNA TGTGCCAGCAGTTCCCGACTAGCGGGAGTCTACAATGAGCAGTTCTTC. It encodes CASSSRLAGVYNEQFF.

The V and J genes are TRBV18 and TRBJ2-6, with D tentatively TRBD1 or TRBD2 (5 bases each). V lost 6 bases to trimming and J lost 2 bases, with 11 bases between them. The CDR3 covers 15 residues. Germline CDR1 is KGHSH and CDR2 is LQKENI. This CDR3 is CASSGTRAGANVLTF. CDR3 DNA: TGTGCCAGCTCCGGGACCCGGGCTGGGGCCAACGTCCTGACTTTC.

This sequence joins TRBV12-3 or TRBV12-4 and TRBJ1-1; no firm D call. This CDR3 contains 12 residues. V was trimmed by 7 bases and J by 6 bases, leaving 12 bases between them. In DNA, the CDR3 is TGTGCCAGCAAGAATGAGGGCGCTGAAGCTTTCTTT. Translating it yields CASKNEGAEAFF.

This clone was seen only a few times. The chain joins TRBV7-9 to TRBJ1-4; TRBD1 might be the D (6 bases). Trimming shortened V by 7 bases and J by 4 bases, and 16 bases separated the two germline ends. The germline V gene has CDR1 SEHNR and CDR2 FQNEAQ (reference sequence). The CDR3 runs to 15 residues. The CDR3 reads CASTRARGINEKLFF. In nucleotides, the CDR3 is TGTGCCAGCACCCGAGCGAGGGGGATTAATGAAAAACTGTTTTTT.

This chain connects TRBV7-2 to TRBJ1-2, with a tentative D call TRBD1 (5 bases). Germline V lookup: CDR1 SGHTA, CDR2 FQGNSA. The germline V and J ends were trimmed by 4 bases and 4 bases, with 16 bases remaining between them. The CDR3 length is 15 residues. CDR3 amino acids: CASSSGTPSVYGYTF. The CDR3 nucleotides are TGTGCCAGCAGCTCCGGGACTCCCTCGGTCTATGGCTACACCTTC.

V and J are TRBV5-4 and TRBJ2-4; possibly TRBD2 for D (5 bases). The CDR3 is 13 amino acids. Germline loops: CDR1 SGHNT, CDR2 YYREEE (reference sequence). Trimming took 1 base from V and 7 from J, leaving 9 bases between them. The DNA of the CDR3 is TGTGCCAGCAGCTTGATTGGCGGGAACATTCAGTACTTC. Its protein product is CASSLIGGNIQYF.

The V and J genes are TRBV11-3 and TRBJ2-7; D could derive from TRBD1 or TRBD2 (5 bases each). This CDR3 comprises 13 residues. V dropped 6 bases and J dropped 4 bases, with 13 bases sitting between them. Germline CDR1 reads SGHNT; CDR2 reads YENEEA. The CDR3 spells CASSSTGPYEQYF. The CDR3 DNA reads TGTGCCAGCAGTTCTACGGGACCATACGAGCAGTACTTC.

The chain couples TRBV20-1 to TRBJ1-1; D is ambiguous. CDR3 length: 11 amino acids. CDR1 DFQATT and CDR2 SNEGSKA come from the germline V gene (reference sequence). V lost 3 bases, J lost 6 bases, and 8 bases lay in between. CDR3 DNA sequence: TGCAGTGCTAGTCGGTGGGCTGAAGCTTTCTTT. Protein: CSASRWAEAFF.

The chain employs TRBV2 and TRBJ1-5, with TRBD1 as a possible D gene (5 bases). CDR3 length: 16 residues. The germline V and J ends were trimmed by 7 bases and 3 bases, with 19 bases remaining between them. Germline V lookup: CDR1 SNHLY, CDR2 FYNNEI. CDR3 loop: CASNGPGGVDNQPQHF. The CDR3 DNA reads TGTGCCAGCAACGGCCCTGGGGGGGTCGACAATCAGCCCCAGCATTTT. Full variable domain (remainder filled in from reference TRBV2 and TRBJ1-5): EPEVTQTPSHQVTQMGQEVILRCVPISNHLYFYWYRQILGQKVEFLVSFYNNEISEKSEIFDDQFSVERPDGSNFTLKIRSTKLEDSAMYFCASNGPGGVDNQPQHFGDGTRLSIL.

The V and J genes are TRBV6-2 or TRBV6-3 and TRBJ1-1; D not resolved. The CDR3 is 13 residues long. Germline CDR1 is MNHEY and CDR2 is SVGEGT. Trimming left V 5 bases short and J 0 bases short, with 7 bases between. CDR3 protein: CASSRLLNTEAFF. The DNA of the CDR3 is TGTGCCAGCAGTCGGCTATTGAACACTGAAGCTTTCTTT.

This clone was observed a few times. The CDR3 reads CASSSTSGASTDTQYF. CDR3 bases: TGTGCCAGCAGCTCTACTAGCGGGGCCAGCACAGATACGCAGTATTTT. V is TRBV7-9 and J is TRBJ2-3, with TRBD2 matching over 10 bases. V dropped 4 bases and J dropped 0; count of bases not matched to a gene: 4. This CDR3 has 16 residues. Per the germline V gene, CDR1 is SEHNR and CDR2 is FQNEAQ (reference sequence).

The chain joins TRBV2 to TRBJ2-2; D possibly corresponds to TRBD1 (5 bases). The CDR3 has 15 residues. Germline-derived CDR1 and CDR2 are SNHLY and FYNNEI. V was shortened by 3 bases and J by 5 bases, with 13 bases between the two germline ends. The CDR3 protein is CASSEGRVQTGELFF. CDR3 DNA sequence: TGTGCCAGCAGTGAGGGCAGGGTACAAACCGGGGAGCTGTTTTTT.

CDR3 sequence: CASSPHLAVSTDTQYF. CDR3 sequence (DNA): TGTGCCAGTAGTCCACACCTAGCGGTGAGCACAGATACGCAGTATTTT. V gene TRBV19 combines with J gene TRBJ2-3; 7 nucleotides line up with TRBD2. The germline gives CDR1 LNHDA, CDR2 SQIVND (reference sequence). V shed 5 bases, J shed 0 bases, and the junction held 8 bases outside the gene matches. This CDR3 is built from 16 residues.

The chain employs TRBV19 and TRBJ1-2; D not resolved. V was pared by 3 bases and J by 6 bases, with 20 bases between. There are 16 residues in the CDR3. The germline V gene has CDR1 LNHDA and CDR2 SQIVND (reference sequence). The CDR3 loop is CASSIMRGQPLNGYTF. DNA of the CDR3: TGTGCCAGTAGTATCATGCGAGGCCAGCCACTCAATGGCTACACCTTC.

This clone was counted once. The chain carries TRBV7-9 and TRBJ1-6, with D perhaps TRBD1 (5 bases). Germline CDR1 reads SEHNR; CDR2 reads FQNEAQ (reference sequence). The CDR3 has 14 amino acids. The V end was cut by 2 bases, the J end by 7 bases, with 9 bases between. CDR3 sequence (DNA): TGTGCCAGCAGCTTACTTGGGGGAAATTCACCCCTCCACTTT. Translation: CASSLLGGNSPLHF.

The chain joins TRBV6-4 to TRBJ2-2, with D uncertain. V was cut by 4 bases and J by 5 bases, with 14 bases left in between. CDR1 MRHNA and CDR2 SNTAGT come from the germline V gene. The CDR3 is 15 amino acids. CDR3 coding DNA: TGTGCCAGCAGTGTAGAAGGGCAGCTGACCGGGGAGCTGTTTTTT. This gives the protein CASSVEGQLTGELFF.

The chain recombines TRBV19 with TRBJ2-5, with D perhaps assigned TRBD1 or TRBD2 (5 bases each). The CDR3 has 15 residues. Trimming took 1 base from V and 5 from J, leaving 14 bases between them. Germline CDR1 reads LNHDA; CDR2 reads SQIVND (reference sequence). CDR3 amino acids: CASSIGGKGGETQYF. The CDR3 DNA sequence: TGTGCCAGTAGTATAGGGGGGAAGGGCGGGGAGACCCAGTACTTC.

The chain carries TRBV29-1 and TRBJ2-1; D perhaps matches TRBD1 (5 bases). The ends were cut back, 5 bases at V and 9 bases at J, with 11 bases in the middle. CDR3 length equals 11 residues. The germline V gene encodes CDR1 SQVTM and CDR2 ANQGSEA. CDR3 sequence (DNA): TGCAGCGTTTCCTACCAGGGTGAGCAGTTCTTC. Translated, it gives CSVSYQGEQFF.

V gene TRBV10-3 combines with J gene TRBJ2-1, with D possibly being TRBD2 (6 bases). Trimming cost V 6 bases and J 3 bases, with 9 bases left between them. Per germline, CDR1 ENHRY and CDR2 SYGVKD. The CDR3 has 13 residues. Written as DNA, the CDR3 is TGTGCCATCAGCCACGGGGGCTACAATGAGCAGTTCTTC. Protein sequence: CAISHGGYNEQFF.

The rearrangement joins TRBV7-8 to TRBJ1-1, with 10 bases identical to TRBD1. The ends lost 11 bases at V and 4 bases at J; junction bases unmatched: 10. The CDR3 is 14 amino acids. CDR1 SGHVS and CDR2 FQNEAQ come from the germline V gene. The CDR3 reads CAAGGTGEGTEAFF. The CDR3 coding sequence is TGTGCCGCCGGGGGGACAGGGGAGGGCACTGAAGCTTTCTTT.

This rearrangement joins TRBV19 to TRBJ1-4, with a weak D call TRBD1 (5 bases). Between the trimmed V and J ends, which lost 7 bases and 8 bases, there was a span of 17 bases. Germline V gives CDR1 LNHDA, CDR2 SQIVND (reference sequence). This CDR3 has 14 residues. The CDR3 sequence: CASNSPGGYEKLFF. DNA of the CDR3: TGTGCCAGTAACTCCCCGGGGGGATACGAAAAACTGTTTTTT.

The chain is built from TRBV4-1 and TRBJ2-7; TRBD2 matches 11 bases. The CDR3 is made up of 14 amino acids. Germline assignment: CDR1 MGHRA and CDR2 YSYEKL. V shed 4 bases, J shed 3 bases, and the junction held 2 bases outside the gene matches. The CDR3 loop is CASSLTSGDYEQYF. The DNA for the CDR3 is TGCGCCAGCAGCCTGACTAGCGGGGACTACGAGCAGTACTTC.

This clone was observed a few times. The rearrangement joins TRBV14 to TRBJ1-2; 8 nucleotides agree with TRBD1. Trimming took 1 base from V and 4 from J; bases not matched to a gene: 5. Looked up from germline, CDR1 is SGHDN and CDR2 is FVKESK. The CDR3 length is 15 residues. The chain's CDR3 is CASSQAATGAYGYTF. The CDR3 DNA reads TGTGCCAGCAGCCAAGCCGCGACAGGGGCCTATGGCTACACCTTC.

The J gene is TRBJ1-4, the V gene TRBV6-5, with TRBD1 matching over 7 bases. The CDR3 runs 15 residues. The V gene end was trimmed by 0 bases and the J gene end by 8 bases; junction bases not matched to a gene: 6. The germline gives CDR1 MNHEY, CDR2 SVGAGI. The chain's CDR3 is CASSYSAQGREKLFF. CDR3 sequence (DNA): TGTGCCAGCAGTTACTCTGCACAGGGGCGAGAAAAACTGTTTTTT.